The following is a T cell receptor beta chain sequence with its context. There are 13 residues in the CDR3. V was pared by 1 base and J by 6 bases, with 7 bases between. CDR1 and CDR2 (germline): MDHEN, SYDVKM. Clones were read by immunoSEQ multiplex PCR, and TCRdb kept only the in-frame ones, dropping some. The sample includes millions of clones, approximately 94% of them seen just once. The data derive from a study of shared clonotypes between healthy human individuals. CD8 cells regarded as naive lacked CD45RO, were positively chosen for CCR7, and omitted terminally differentiated effector memory CD45RA+ cells.

The TCR sequence derives from a young man in good health. The V gene is TRBV28, the J gene TRBJ2-1; D is possibly TRBD2 (6 bases). Sequenced sample: naive CD8+ T cells sorted from blood. CDR3 loop: CASSLLTSNEQFF. DNA for the CDR3: TGTGCCAGCAGTTTATTGACTAGCAATGAGCAGTTCTTC.